The rows below give T cell receptor beta chains drawn from one sample of a study of cytotoxic CD8 clonotypes in ibrutinib-treated CLL. Sequencing used immunoSEQ multiplex PCR; TCRdb keeps in-frame clones, though not all of them. The sample lists some 200,000 clones, roughly 72% occurring once. The specimen was PBMCs, collected after 24 months of ibrutinib treatment. The source of these receptors is a human donor with chronic lymphocytic leukemia. CDR3s include the opening cysteine and the closing phenylalanine or tryptophan. A D gene is named only where the DNA matches it firmly. Clone size appears in some rows only: once, few, many, or a class for an expanded clone.

clone_size: -
d_call: -
j_call: TRBJ2-1
v_call: TRBV4-1
cdr3_nt: TGCGCCAGCAGCGTTCCCGGGACTTGGGATGAGCAGTTCTTC
cdr3_aa: CASSVPGTWDEQFF

clone_size: -
d_call: -
j_call: TRBJ2-3
v_call: TRBV19
cdr3_nt: TGTGCCAGTAGTATAAGGAGAGGCGGAGTCAGGGCAGATACGCAGTATTTT
cdr3_aa: CASSIRRGGVRADTQYF

clone_size: few
d_call: -
j_call: TRBJ2-3
v_call: TRBV10-3
cdr3_nt: TGTGCCATCAGCCCGGGGGCGGGAGCAACAGATACGCAGTATTTT
cdr3_aa: CAISPGAGATDTQYF

clone_size: -
d_call: -
j_call: TRBJ1-2
v_call: TRBV2
cdr3_nt: TGTGCCAGCAGTGGGGCGGGTGGCTATGGCTACACCTTC
cdr3_aa: CASSGAGGYGYTF

clone_size: few
d_call: -
j_call: TRBJ2-7
v_call: TRBV18
cdr3_nt: TGTGCCAGCTCACCACCGGTGACAGACTACGAGCAGTACTTC
cdr3_aa: CASSPPVTDYEQYF

clone_size: few
d_call: -
j_call: TRBJ2-7
v_call: TRBV6-5
cdr3_nt: TGTGCCAGCAGTTCCCCCGGGACACCATCTGACGAGCAGTACTTC
cdr3_aa: CASSSPGTPSDEQYF

clone_size: -
d_call: -
j_call: TRBJ2-1
v_call: TRBV9
cdr3_nt: TGTGCCAGCAGCTTCTCCAGGACTAAAAACTACAATGAGCAGTTCTTC
cdr3_aa: CASSFSRTKNYNEQFF

clone_size: few
d_call: TRBD1
j_call: TRBJ1-2
v_call: TRBV19
cdr3_nt: TGTGCCAGTAGTATATTAGGGGAGGGACAGGACAACCATGGCTACACCTTC
cdr3_aa: CASSILGEGQDNHGYTF

clone_size: -
d_call: TRBD2
j_call: TRBJ2-1
v_call: TRBV7-9
cdr3_nt: TGTGCCAGCAGCTCTCAAACTAGCGGAGCCCACAATGAGCAGTTCTTC
cdr3_aa: CASSSQTSGAHNEQFF

clone_size: few
d_call: -
j_call: TRBJ2-7
v_call: TRBV7-2
cdr3_nt: TGTGCCAGCAGCGACAGCACTGGAGCCTTAAGCGCGCAGTACTTC
cdr3_aa: CASSDSTGALSAQYF

clone_size: few
d_call: -
j_call: TRBJ2-6
v_call: TRBV9
cdr3_nt: TGTGCCAGCAGCGTAGGAGGGCCTGGGGCCAACGTCCTGACTTTC
cdr3_aa: CASSVGGPGANVLTF

clone_size: few
d_call: -
j_call: TRBJ1-2
v_call: TRBV6-5
cdr3_nt: TGTGCCAGCAGTACTGGGGACTATGGCTACACCTTC
cdr3_aa: CASSTGDYGYTF

clone_size: -
d_call: -
j_call: TRBJ2-1
v_call: TRBV19
cdr3_nt: TGTGCCAGTAGTACCGGGACCAAGGTTTTAGAGCAGTTCTTC
cdr3_aa: CASSTGTKVLEQFF

clone_size: -
d_call: TRBD2
j_call: TRBJ2-3
v_call: TRBV19
cdr3_nt: TGTGCCAGTAGTATTTCGACTAGCCTCACAGATACGCAGTATTTT
cdr3_aa: CASSISTSLTDTQYF

clone_size: -
d_call: TRBD1
j_call: TRBJ1-1
v_call: TRBV7-9
cdr3_nt: TGTGCCAGCAGCTTAACTGGGACAGGCAGGGGATCGAACACTGAAGCTTTCTTT
cdr3_aa: CASSLTGTGRGSNTEAFF

clone_size: -
d_call: -
j_call: TRBJ1-4
v_call: TRBV28
cdr3_nt: TGTGCCACCATTCGCGAAATTGCAACTAATGAAAAACTGTTTTTT
cdr3_aa: CATIREIATNEKLFF

clone_size: once
d_call: -
j_call: TRBJ2-3
v_call: TRBV7-2
cdr3_nt: TGTGCCAGCAGCTTACAGGCCCTACTAGCAGATACGCAGTATTTT
cdr3_aa: CASSLQALLADTQYF

clone_size: few
d_call: TRBD1
j_call: TRBJ1-2
v_call: TRBV6-5
cdr3_nt: TGTGCCAGCAGTTATGGAGGGGGCCTTGGCTACACCTTC
cdr3_aa: CASSYGGGLGYTF

clone_size: -
d_call: TRBD2
j_call: TRBJ2-7
v_call: TRBV5-6
cdr3_nt: TGTGCCAGCAGCTTAGTGGGGGAGGGTTTGACCGACGAGCAGTACTTC
cdr3_aa: CASSLVGEGLTDEQYF

clone_size: -
d_call: -
j_call: TRBJ2-3
v_call: TRBV7-2
cdr3_nt: TGTGCCAGCAGCTCCCCAGGGGAGGCGGCAGATACGCAGTATTTT
cdr3_aa: CASSSPGEAADTQYF

clone_size: few
d_call: TRBD1
j_call: TRBJ1-5
v_call: TRBV6-6
cdr3_nt: TGTGCCAGCAGAAACATGGGGACAGGGAATCAGCCCCAGCATTTT
cdr3_aa: CASRNMGTGNQPQHF

clone_size: -
d_call: TRBD2
j_call: TRBJ2-1
v_call: TRBV19
cdr3_nt: TGTGCCAGTAGTATAGCAGCGGGAGTCGTGGATGGGAATGAGCAGTTCTTC
cdr3_aa: CASSIAAGVVDGNEQFF

clone_size: -
d_call: TRBD1
j_call: TRBJ2-7
v_call: TRBV10-3
cdr3_nt: TGTGCCACCCGGGAGGGACAGGGGCTCTACGAGCAGTACTTC
cdr3_aa: CATREGQGLYEQYF

clone_size: -
d_call: -
j_call: TRBJ2-7
v_call: TRBV5-1
cdr3_nt: TGCGCCAGCAGCGCCCCCCACCTACTCTACGAGCAGTACTTC
cdr3_aa: CASSAPHLLYEQYF

clone_size: -
d_call: -
j_call: TRBJ2-2
v_call: TRBV18
cdr3_nt: TGTGCCAGCTCACCAGGACAGGGAGGGACCGGGGAGCTGTTTTTT
cdr3_aa: CASSPGQGGTGELFF

clone_size: -
d_call: TRBD2
j_call: TRBJ2-7
v_call: TRBV5-1
cdr3_nt: TGCGCCAGCAGCCCGGAGGTAGCGGGAAGGTACGAGCAGTACTTC
cdr3_aa: CASSPEVAGRYEQYF

clone_size: -
d_call: -
j_call: TRBJ2-7
v_call: TRBV4-2
cdr3_nt: TGTGCCAGCAGCCAAGCGTCGGGGACCCCCTACGAGCAGTACTTC
cdr3_aa: CASSQASGTPYEQYF